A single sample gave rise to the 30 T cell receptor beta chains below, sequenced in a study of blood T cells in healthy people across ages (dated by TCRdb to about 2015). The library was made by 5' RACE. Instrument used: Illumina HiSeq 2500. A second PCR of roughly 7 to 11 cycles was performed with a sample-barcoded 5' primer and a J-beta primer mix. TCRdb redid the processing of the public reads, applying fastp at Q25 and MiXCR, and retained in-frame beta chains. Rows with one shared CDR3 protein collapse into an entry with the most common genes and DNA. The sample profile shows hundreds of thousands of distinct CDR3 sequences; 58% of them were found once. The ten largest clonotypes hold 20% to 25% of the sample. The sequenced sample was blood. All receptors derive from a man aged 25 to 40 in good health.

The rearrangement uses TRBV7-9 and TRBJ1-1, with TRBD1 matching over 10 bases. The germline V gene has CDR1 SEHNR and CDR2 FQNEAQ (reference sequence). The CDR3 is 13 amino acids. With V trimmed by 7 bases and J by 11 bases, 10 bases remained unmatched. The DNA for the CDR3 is TGTGCCAGCATCGCGACAGGGGGCAGCACGGCTTTCTTT. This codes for CASIATGGSTAFF.

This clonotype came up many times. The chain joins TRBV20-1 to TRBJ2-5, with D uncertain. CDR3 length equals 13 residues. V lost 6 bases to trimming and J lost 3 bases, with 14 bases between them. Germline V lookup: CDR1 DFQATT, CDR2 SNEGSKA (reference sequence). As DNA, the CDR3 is TGCAGTGCCCTACAACCCCAAAAAGAGACCCAGTACTTC. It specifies CSALQPQKETQYF.

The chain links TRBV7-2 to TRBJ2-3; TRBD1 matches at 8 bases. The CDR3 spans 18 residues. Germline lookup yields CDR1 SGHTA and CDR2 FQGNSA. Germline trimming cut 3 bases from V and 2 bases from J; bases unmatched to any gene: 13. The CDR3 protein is CASSLRVFGTGSTDTQYF. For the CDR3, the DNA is TGTGCCAGCAGCTTGAGGGTTTTCGGGACAGGCTCCACAGATACGCAGTATTTT.

The CDR3 region is CASSKPFGNPETQYF. In DNA, the CDR3 is TGTGCCAGCAGTAAGCCCTTCGGGAACCCAGAGACCCAGTACTTC. The chain carries TRBV12-3 or TRBV12-4 and TRBJ2-7; a weak D match, TRBD2 (5 bases). Near its end, the DNA agrees better with TRBJ2-5, so the J call may be wrong. The CDR3 loop spans 15 amino acids.

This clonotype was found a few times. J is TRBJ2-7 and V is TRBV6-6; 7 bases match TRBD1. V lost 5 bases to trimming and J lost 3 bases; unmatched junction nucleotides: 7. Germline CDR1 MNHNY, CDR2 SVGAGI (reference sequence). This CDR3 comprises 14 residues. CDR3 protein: CASSTSGGVYEQYF. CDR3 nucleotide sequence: TGTGCCAGCAGTACCTCAGGGGGAGTCTACGAGCAGTACTTC.

The CDR3 protein is CASSHKLAGVTDTQYF. CDR3 in DNA: TGTGCCAGCAGCCACAAACTAGCGGGAGTCACAGATACGCAGTATTTT. The chain recombines TRBV3-1 with TRBJ2-3, with 11 positions matching TRBD2. The CDR3 is 16 residues long. The germline gives CDR1 LGHDT, CDR2 YNNKEL (reference sequence). Trimming took 3 bases from V and 2 from J; bases not matched to a gene: 4.

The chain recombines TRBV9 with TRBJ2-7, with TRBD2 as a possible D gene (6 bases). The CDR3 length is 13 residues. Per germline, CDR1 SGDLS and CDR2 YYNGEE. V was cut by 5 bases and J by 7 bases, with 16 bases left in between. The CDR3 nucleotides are TGTGCCAGCAGTGTTGGCGGGAACTATGAGCAGTACTTC. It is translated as CASSVGGNYEQYF.

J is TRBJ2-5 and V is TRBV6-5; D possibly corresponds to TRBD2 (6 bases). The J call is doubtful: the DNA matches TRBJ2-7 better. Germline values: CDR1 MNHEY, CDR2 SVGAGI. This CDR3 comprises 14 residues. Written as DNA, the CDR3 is TGTGCCAGCAGTAAGAGCGGGCTACCCTACGAGCAGTACTTC. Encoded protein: CASSKSGLPYEQYF.

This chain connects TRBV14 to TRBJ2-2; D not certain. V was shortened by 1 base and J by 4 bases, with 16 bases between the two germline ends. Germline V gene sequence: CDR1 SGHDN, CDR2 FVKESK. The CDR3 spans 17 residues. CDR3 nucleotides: TGTGCCAGCAGCCAAGGGCTAACGCAAGGGCGCACCGGGGAGCTGTTTTTT. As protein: CASSQGLTQGRTGELFF.

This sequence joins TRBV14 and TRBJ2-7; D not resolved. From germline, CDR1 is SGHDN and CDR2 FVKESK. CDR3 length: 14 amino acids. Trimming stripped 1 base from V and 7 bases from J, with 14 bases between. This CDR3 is CASSQVAGSEEQYF. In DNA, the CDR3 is TGTGCCAGCAGCCAAGTGGCAGGATCGGAAGAGCAGTACTTC.

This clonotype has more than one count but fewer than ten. The CDR3 region has the DNA TGTGCCAGCAGCTTATCTAGAAACAATGAGCAGTTCTTC. Encoded protein: CASSLSRNNEQFF. The chain carries TRBV11-2 and TRBJ2-1; the D is unclear. Germline values: CDR1 SGHAT, CDR2 FQNNGV. With 2 bases removed from V and 5 bases from J, the gap between germline ends came to 7 bases. The CDR3 runs to 13 residues. Filled out from reference TRBV11-2 and TRBJ2-1, the complete variable domain reads EAGVAQSPRYKIIEKRQSVAFWCNPISGHATLYWYQQILGQGPKLLIQFQNNGVVDDSQLPKDRFSAERLKGVDSTLKIQPAKLEDSAVYLCASSLSRNNEQFFGPGTRLTVL.

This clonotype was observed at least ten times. The CDR3 region is CASSQGQSSYNEQFF. For the CDR3, the DNA is TGTGCCAGCAGCCAGGGACAGAGCTCCTACAATGAGCAGTTCTTC. This chain uses TRBV3-1 with TRBJ2-1; 7 nucleotides agree with TRBD1. The CDR3 has 15 amino acids. CDR1 LGHDT and CDR2 YNNKEL come from the germline V gene (reference sequence). J was trimmed by 0 bases and V by 3 bases; bases with no gene match: 2.

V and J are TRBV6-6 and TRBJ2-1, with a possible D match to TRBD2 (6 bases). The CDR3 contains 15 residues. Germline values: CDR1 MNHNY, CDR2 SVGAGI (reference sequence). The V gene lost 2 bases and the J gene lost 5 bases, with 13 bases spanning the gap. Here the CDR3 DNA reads TGTGCCAGCAGTTACCTGGGGGGTCTCGACAATGAGCAGTTCTTC. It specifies CASSYLGGLDNEQFF.

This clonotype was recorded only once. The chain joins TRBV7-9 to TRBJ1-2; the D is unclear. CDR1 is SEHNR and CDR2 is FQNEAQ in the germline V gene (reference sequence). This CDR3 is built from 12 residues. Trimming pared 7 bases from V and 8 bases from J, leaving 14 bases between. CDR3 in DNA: TGTGCCAGCACCGGGAGTGATCTCGGCTACACCTTC. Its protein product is CASTGSDLGYTF.

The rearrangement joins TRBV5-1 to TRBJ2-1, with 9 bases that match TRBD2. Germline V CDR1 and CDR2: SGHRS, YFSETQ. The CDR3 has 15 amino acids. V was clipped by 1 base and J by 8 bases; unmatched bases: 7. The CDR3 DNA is TGCGCCAGCAGCTTGCATGGCGGGGGGGCGGATGAGCAGTTCTTC. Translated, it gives CASSLHGGGADEQFF.

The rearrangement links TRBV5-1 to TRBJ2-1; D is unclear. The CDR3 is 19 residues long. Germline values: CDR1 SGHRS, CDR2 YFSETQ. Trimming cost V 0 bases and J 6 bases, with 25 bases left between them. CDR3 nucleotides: TGCGCCAGCAGCTTGGCCCAGAGGAACTTGGATCTTTACGGCAATGAGCAGTTCTTC. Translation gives CASSLAQRNLDLYGNEQFF.

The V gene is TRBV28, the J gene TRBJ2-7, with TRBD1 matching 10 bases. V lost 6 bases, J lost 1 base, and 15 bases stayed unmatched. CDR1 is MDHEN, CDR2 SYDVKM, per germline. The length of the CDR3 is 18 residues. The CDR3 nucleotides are TGTGCCAGCAGACTCCCGGCCTCCGGGACAGGGGTTTCCTACGAGCAGTACTTC. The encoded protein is CASRLPASGTGVSYEQYF.

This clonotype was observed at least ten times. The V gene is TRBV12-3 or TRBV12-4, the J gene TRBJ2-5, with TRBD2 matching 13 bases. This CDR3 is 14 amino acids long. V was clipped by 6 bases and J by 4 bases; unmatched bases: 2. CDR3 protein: CASSRLAGGETQYF. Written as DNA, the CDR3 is TGTGCCAGCAGCAGACTAGCGGGAGGAGAGACCCAGTACTTC.

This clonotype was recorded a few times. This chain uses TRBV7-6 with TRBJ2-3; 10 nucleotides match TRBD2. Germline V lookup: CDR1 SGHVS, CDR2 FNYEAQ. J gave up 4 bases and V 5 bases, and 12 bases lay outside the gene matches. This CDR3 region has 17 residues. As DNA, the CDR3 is TGTGCCAGCAGCCCCCAGCGCACTAGCGGGATTGCAGATACGCAGTATTTT. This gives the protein CASSPQRTSGIADTQYF.

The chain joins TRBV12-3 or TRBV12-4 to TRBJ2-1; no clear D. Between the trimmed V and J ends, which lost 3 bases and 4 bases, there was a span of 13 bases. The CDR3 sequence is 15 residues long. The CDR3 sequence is CASSFLTDYYNEQFF. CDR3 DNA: TGTGCCAGCAGTTTTTTGACGGATTATTACAATGAGCAGTTCTTC.

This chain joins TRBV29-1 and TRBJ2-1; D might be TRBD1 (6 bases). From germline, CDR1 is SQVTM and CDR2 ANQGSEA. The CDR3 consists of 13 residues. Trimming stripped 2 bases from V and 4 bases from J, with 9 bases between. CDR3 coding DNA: TGCAGCGTTGAACACAGGGATTACAATGAGCAGTTCTTC. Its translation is CSVEHRDYNEQFF.

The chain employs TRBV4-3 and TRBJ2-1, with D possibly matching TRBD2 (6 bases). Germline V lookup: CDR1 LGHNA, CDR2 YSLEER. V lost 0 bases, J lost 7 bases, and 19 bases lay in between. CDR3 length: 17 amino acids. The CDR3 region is CASSQERETSGGNEQFF. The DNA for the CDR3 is TGCGCCAGCAGCCAAGAGCGCGAGACTAGTGGAGGGAATGAGCAGTTCTTC.

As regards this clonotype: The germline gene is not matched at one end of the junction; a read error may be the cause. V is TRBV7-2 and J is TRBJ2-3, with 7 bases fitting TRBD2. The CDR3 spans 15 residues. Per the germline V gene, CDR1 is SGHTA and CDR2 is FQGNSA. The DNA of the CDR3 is TGTGGCAGCAGCTCCCAGCGGGGACGCATAGATACGCAGTATTTT. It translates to CGSSSQRGRIDTQYF.

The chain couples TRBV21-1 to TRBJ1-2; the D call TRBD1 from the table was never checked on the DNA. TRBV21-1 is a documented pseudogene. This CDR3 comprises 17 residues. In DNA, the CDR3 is TGTGCCAGCAGCACCCACAGGGGGCTAGAAGTTCTCTATGGCTACACCTTC. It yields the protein CASSTHRGLEVLYGYTF.

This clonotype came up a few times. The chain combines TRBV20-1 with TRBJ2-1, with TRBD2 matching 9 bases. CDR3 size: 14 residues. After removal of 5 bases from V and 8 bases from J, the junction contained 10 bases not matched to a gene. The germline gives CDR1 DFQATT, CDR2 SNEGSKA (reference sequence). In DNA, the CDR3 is TGCAGTGCTTTAATCGGGACTAGCAGAGATGAGCAGTTCTTC. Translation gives CSALIGTSRDEQFF.

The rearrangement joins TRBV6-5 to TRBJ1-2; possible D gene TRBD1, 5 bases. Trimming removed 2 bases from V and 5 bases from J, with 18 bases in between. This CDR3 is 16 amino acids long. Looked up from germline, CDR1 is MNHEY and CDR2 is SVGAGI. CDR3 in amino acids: CASSYGGFGGKYGYTF. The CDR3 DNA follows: TGTGCCAGCAGTTACGGAGGTTTCGGGGGAAAATATGGCTACACCTTC.

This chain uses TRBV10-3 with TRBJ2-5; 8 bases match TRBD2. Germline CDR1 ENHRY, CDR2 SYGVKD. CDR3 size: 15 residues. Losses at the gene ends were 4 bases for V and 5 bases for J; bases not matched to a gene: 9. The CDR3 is CAISGGTRTGETQYF. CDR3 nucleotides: TGTGCCATCAGTGGCGGGACTAGGACGGGGGAGACCCAGTACTTC.

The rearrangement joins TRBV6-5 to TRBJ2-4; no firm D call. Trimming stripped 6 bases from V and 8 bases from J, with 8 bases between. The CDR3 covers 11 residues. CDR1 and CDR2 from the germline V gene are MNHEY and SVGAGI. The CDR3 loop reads CASRGVDIQYF. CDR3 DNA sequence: TGTGCCAGCAGGGGTGTGGACATTCAGTACTTC.

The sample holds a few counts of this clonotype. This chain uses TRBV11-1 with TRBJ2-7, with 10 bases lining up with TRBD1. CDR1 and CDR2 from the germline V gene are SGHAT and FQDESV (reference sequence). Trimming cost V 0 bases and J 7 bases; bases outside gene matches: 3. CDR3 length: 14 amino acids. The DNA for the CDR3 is TGTGCCAGCAGCTTAGCGGGACAGGGGAAGGAGCAGTACTTC. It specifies CASSLAGQGKEQYF.

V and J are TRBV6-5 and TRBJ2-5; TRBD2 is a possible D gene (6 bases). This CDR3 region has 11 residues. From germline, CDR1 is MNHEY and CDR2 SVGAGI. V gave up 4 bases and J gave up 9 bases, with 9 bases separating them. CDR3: CASSLREAQYF. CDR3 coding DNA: TGTGCCAGCAGTTTAAGGGAGGCCCAGTACTTC.